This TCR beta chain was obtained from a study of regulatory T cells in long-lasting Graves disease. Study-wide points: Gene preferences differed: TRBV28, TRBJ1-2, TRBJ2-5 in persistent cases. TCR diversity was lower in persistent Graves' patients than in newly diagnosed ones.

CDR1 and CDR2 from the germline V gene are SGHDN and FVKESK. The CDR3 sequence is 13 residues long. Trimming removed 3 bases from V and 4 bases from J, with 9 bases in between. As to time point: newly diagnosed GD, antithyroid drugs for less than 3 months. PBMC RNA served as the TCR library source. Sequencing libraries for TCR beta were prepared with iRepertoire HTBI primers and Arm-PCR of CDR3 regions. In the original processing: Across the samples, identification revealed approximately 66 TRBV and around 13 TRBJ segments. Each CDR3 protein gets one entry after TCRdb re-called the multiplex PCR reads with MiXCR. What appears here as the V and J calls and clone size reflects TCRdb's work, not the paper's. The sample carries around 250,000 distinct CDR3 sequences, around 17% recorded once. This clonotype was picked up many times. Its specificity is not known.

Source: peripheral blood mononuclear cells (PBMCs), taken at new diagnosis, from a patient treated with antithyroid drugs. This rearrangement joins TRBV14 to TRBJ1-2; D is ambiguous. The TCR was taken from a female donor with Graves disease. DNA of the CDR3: TGTGCCAGCAGCCAGGACGAGAGCTATGGCTACACCTTC. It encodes CASSQDESYGYTF.